A few counts support the clone carrying this T cell receptor beta chain. Its antigen remains unknown. This entry is derived from a study of T-cell memory formation after mild COVID-19. On the study more broadly: There were largely donor-specific TCR clusters. Points from the study as a whole: For contracting clones, CD4+ ones sat mainly in CM and EM, CD8+ in EMRA. While clones contracting from day 15 to 85 were balanced between CD4 and CD8, later expanders leaned CD4+. Researchers found some responding clones in pre-infection memory, a sign that cross-reactive memory joined.

MiXCR, run by TCRdb on the 5' RACE reads, gives a single entry per CDR3 protein. The sample records 210,000 or so distinct CDR3 sequences, roughly 27% being singletons. V was cut by 4 bases and J by 6 bases, with 12 bases left in between. The V gene's germline CDR1 is LGHNA and CDR2 YNFKEQ. The CDR3 extends over 14 amino acids. V is TRBV4-2 and J is TRBJ2-2; D is perhaps TRBD1 (5 bases). Sample: PBMCs or a T cell subset sorted from them (not recorded which). The TCR originated in an adult woman who had mild COVID-19 (a few samples of this study predate the infection). Cell type and time point are not known. This chain's CDR3 is CASSPPTDAGELFF. CDR3 coding DNA: TGTGCCAGCAGCCCCCCGACAGACGCCGGGGAGCTGTTTTTT.